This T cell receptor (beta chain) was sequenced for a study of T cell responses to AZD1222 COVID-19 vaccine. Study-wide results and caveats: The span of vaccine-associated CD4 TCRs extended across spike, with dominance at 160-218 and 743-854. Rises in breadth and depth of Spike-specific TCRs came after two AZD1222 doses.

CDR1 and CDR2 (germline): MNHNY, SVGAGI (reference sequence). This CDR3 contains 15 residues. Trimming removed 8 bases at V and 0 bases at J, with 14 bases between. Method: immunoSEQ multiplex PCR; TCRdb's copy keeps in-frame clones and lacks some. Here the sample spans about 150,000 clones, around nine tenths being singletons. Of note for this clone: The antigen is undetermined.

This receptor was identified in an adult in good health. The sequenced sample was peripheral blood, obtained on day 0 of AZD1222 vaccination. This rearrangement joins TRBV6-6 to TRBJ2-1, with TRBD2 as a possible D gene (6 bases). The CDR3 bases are TGTGCCAGCTGTCCACGGGGGAACTCCTACAATGAGCAGTTCTTC. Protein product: CASCPRGNSYNEQFF.